The following is a TCR beta chain sequence with its context. The data stem from a study of blood T cell repertoires in COVID-19. Turning to the study itself: Acute and convalescent COVID-19 samples came from the United States, Italy and Spain. Nucleic acid was either cDNA or gDNA, and it came from T cells, B-cell-depleted T cells, or PBMCs.

The V gene lost 7 bases and the J gene lost 8 bases, with 16 bases spanning the gap. CDR3 length: 13 amino acids. From germline, CDR1 is MNHEY and CDR2 SMNVEV (reference sequence). The protocol was immunoSEQ multiplex PCR, while the TCRdb copy is restricted to in-frame clones and leaves out a portion. The table records some 140,000 clones, around 76% of them present only once. Sample: peripheral blood. This clonotype was obtained from a human donor in a cohort sampled during active COVID-19. V gene TRBV27 combines with J gene TRBJ2-3, with a tentative D call TRBD2 (6 bases). In nucleotides, the CDR3 is TGTGCCAGCACTCTCCAGTTGGGGGGTACGCAGTATTTT. Its protein is CASTLQLGGTQYF.